This T cell receptor beta chain derives from a study of T cells in Graves' hyperthyroidism and ophthalmopathy. Amplification of TCR beta CDR3 regions was performed using RNA transcripts as template. Primed by the HTBI set, a first-round RT-PCR was run on the TCR CDR3. Using its own MiXCR run on the multiplex PCR reads, TCRdb lists one record per CDR3 protein. The sample shows 660,000 or so distinct CDR3 sequences, about 45% of them seen only once. This clonotype was seen ten or more times. Sequencing was performed on peripheral blood or thyroid tissue (not recorded which). This clonotype was obtained from an adult man with Graves' disease, either hyperthyroidism or ophthalmopathy (not recorded which).

CDR3 amino acids: CASSGRVAFF. CDR3 DNA sequence: TGTGCCAGCAGTGGTCGGGTAGCTTTCTTT. This chain connects TRBV2 to TRBJ1-1; D is ambiguous. CDR1 SNHLY and CDR2 FYNNEI come from the germline V gene. The CDR3 contains 10 residues. Trimming pared 4 bases from V and 10 bases from J, leaving 7 bases between.